The present entry profiles one T cell receptor (beta chain) with its context. Its antigen is still unknown. This entry belongs to a study of PD-1 blockade in classical Hodgkin lymphoma. Study in general: Patients received nivolumab 3 mg/kg intravenously every 2 weeks. Study outcomes and limitations: Newly diagnosed patients and complete responders had comparable diversity at baseline. The study found that TCR diversity rose significantly by C4D1 in CD4+ but not CD8+ cells.

The method was immunoSEQ multiplex PCR; TCRdb's version includes in-frame clones alone and lacks a portion of them. The profile shows approximately 20,000 clones, 70% to 90% of them singletons. The time point was: cycle 4 day 1 (C4D1), after more than five weeks of nivolumab. All patients experienced relapse after autologous stem cell transplantation, and brentuximab vedotin exposure was variable. Magnetic negative selection purified CD4+ T cells from thawed PBMCs. Between the trimmed V and J ends, which lost 5 bases and 12 bases, there was a span of 20 bases. CDR1 MNHNS and CDR2 SASEGT come from the germline V gene. CDR3 length: 14 residues.

The chain is built from TRBV6-1 and TRBJ2-1; the D call may be TRBD1 or TRBD2 (5 bases each). This specimen was CD4+ T cells from blood, taken before the fourth cycle of nivolumab. This receptor was identified in a human donor with classical Hodgkin lymphoma. CDR3 residues: CASSHRDPAKGQFF. The CDR3 DNA sequence: TGTGCCAGCAGTCACCGGGACCCTGCTAAGGGGCAGTTCTTC.